Listed below are T cell receptor beta chains from one sample, sequenced in a study of Ad26.COV2.S vaccination and SARS-CoV-2 variants. Using immunoSEQ multiplex PCR, the repertoire was profiled, and TCRdb retains in-frame clones only, with some absent. Of under 550,000 clones detected, 90% appear once; the ten largest clones hold 12%. The source material was peripheral blood, sampled in a trial of Ad26.COV2.S vaccine versus placebo. These receptors were obtained from a person between 18 and 65 years old who received the Ad26.COV2.S COVID-19 vaccine or a placebo. The CDR3 runs from the conserved cysteine through the conserved F or W. The D gene is left open where the match is weak. Clone size, where shown, is once, few, many, or a class for clones that have expanded.

>TRBJ2-1|NA|TRBD2|TRBV5-5
CASSLEASGRTNEQFF
TGTGCCAGCAGCTTGGAGGCTAGCGGGAGGACCAATGAGCAGTTCTTC
>TRBJ2-3|NA|NA|TRBV19
CASSMASVPSTDTQYF
TGTGCCAGTAGTATGGCGTCAGTCCCTAGCACAGATACGCAGTATTTT
>TRBJ2-7|NA|TRBD2|TRBV12-3/TRBV12-4
CASSLGRVAGQYF
TGTGCCAGCAGTTTAGGTCGGGTAGCGGGGCAGTACTTC
>TRBJ2-5|NA|TRBD2|TRBV5-5
CASSWGGDETQYF
TGTGCCAGCAGCTGGGGAGGGGATGAGACCCAGTACTTC
>TRBJ2-1|many|TRBD1|TRBV18
CASSPQDRAYNEQFF
TGTGCCAGCTCACCCCAGGACAGGGCATACAATGAGCAGTTCTTC
>TRBJ2-5|once|NA|TRBV30
CAWSVLSSLAREARVKETQYF
TGTGCCTGGAGTGTACTCTCCTCTCTAGCGAGAGAAGCTAGGGTCAAAGAGACCCAGTACTTC
>TRBJ2-3|once|TRBD2|TRBV5-1
CASSLAYPGAGGPLETQYF
TGCGCCAGCAGCTTGGCCTACCCCGGAGCGGGAGGCCCCTTAGAAACGCAGTATTTT
>TRBJ1-2|NA|TRBD1|TRBV3-1/TRBV3-2
CASSQDGTGTYGYTF
TGTGCCAGCAGCCAAGATGGGACAGGGACCTATGGCTACACCTTC
>TRBJ1-5|NA|NA|TRBV7-2
CASSSAMDQPQHF
TGTGCCAGCAGCTCTGCAATGGATCAGCCCCAGCATTTT
>TRBJ1-1|NA|NA|TRBV28
CASSIPGTLMNTEAFF
TGTGCCAGCAGTATTCCCGGGACTCTCATGAACACTGAAGCTTTCTTT
>TRBJ2-5|NA|NA|TRBV4-1
CASSQDRGSETQYF
TGCGCCAGCAGCCAAGACAGGGGTTCAGAGACCCAGTACTTC
>TRBJ2-2|few|NA|TRBV27
CASSLIGGNTGELFF
TGTGCCAGCAGTTTAATCGGCGGGAACACCGGGGAGCTGTTTTTT
>TRBJ1-1|NA|NA|TRBV18
CASSPAENTEAFF
TGTGCCAGCTCACCGGCGGAGAACACTGAAGCTTTCTTT
>TRBJ2-2|NA|NA|TRBV12-3/TRBV12-4
CASNQNTGELFF
TGTGCCAGCAACCAGAACACCGGGGAGCTGTTTTTT
>TRBJ2-4|once|TRBD2|TRBV4-1
CASSQEGGSAKNIQYF
TGCGCCAGCAGCCAAGAGGGAGGGAGTGCCAAAAACATTCAGTACTTC
>TRBJ1-4|once|NA|TRBV18
CASSPRTGATNEKLFF
TGTGCCAGCTCACCACGGACGGGAGCAACTAATGAAAAACTGTTTTTT
>TRBJ1-5|NA|NA|TRBV28
CASMVFRDSSPQHF
TGTGCCAGCATGGTCTTTAGGGACTCGTCGCCCCAGCATTTT
>TRBJ1-5|NA|NA|TRBV5-1
CASSFAGTGIQPQHF
TGCGCCAGCAGTTTTGCGGGGACGGGAATCCAGCCCCAGCATTTT
>TRBJ2-1|NA|NA|TRBV7-9
CASSFPGAGPQFF
TGTGCCAGCAGCTTCCCAGGGGCGGGCCCGCAGTTCTTC
>TRBJ2-1|NA|NA|TRBV2
CASSFTRSAANEQFF
TGTGCCAGCAGTTTTACTAGGTCTGCAGCCAATGAGCAGTTCTTC
>TRBJ2-1|NA|TRBD2|TRBV30
CAWSVLAGVFGVEQFF
TGTGCCTGGAGTGTACTAGCGGGAGTCTTTGGGGTTGAGCAGTTCTTC
>TRBJ1-4|NA|TRBD1|TRBV18
CASSRNRGTNEKLFF
TGTGCCAGCTCAAGGAACAGGGGAACTAATGAAAAACTGTTTTTT
>TRBJ1-4|NA|NA|TRBV7-2
CASSFSTGAKEKLFF
TGTGCCAGCAGCTTTTCGACAGGAGCAAAGGAAAAACTGTTTTTT
>TRBJ2-2|NA|TRBD2|TRBV25-1
CASSGTSGRAGELFF
TGTGCCAGCAGTGGTACTAGCGGGAGGGCCGGGGAGCTGTTTTTT
>TRBJ1-1|NA|TRBD1|TRBV2
CASSVRGRYQNTEAFF
TGTGCCAGCAGCGTCAGGGGGAGGTACCAGAACACTGAAGCTTTCTTT
>TRBJ1-2|NA|TRBD1|TRBV6-5
CASSRGQDSDYTF
TGTGCCAGCAGCAGGGGGCAGGATAGCGACTACACCTTC
>TRBJ2-1|NA|TRBD2|TRBV11-2
CASSSPILAGAFHEQFF
TGTGCCAGCAGCTCTCCCATACTAGCGGGAGCTTTCCATGAGCAGTTCTTC
>TRBJ2-7|NA|TRBD1|TRBV6-2/TRBV6-3
CASSYSNRQGIYEQYF
TGTGCCAGCAGTTACTCCAACCGACAGGGTATATACGAGCAGTACTTC
>TRBJ1-6|NA|NA|TRBV28
CASSFSVPLHF
TGTGCCAGCAGTTTTAGTGTGCCCCTCCACTTT
>TRBJ1-1|NA|NA|TRBV7-6
CASSSPDSNTEAFF
TGTGCCAGCAGCTCCCCGGACAGCAACACTGAAGCTTTCTTT
>TRBJ2-2|NA|TRBD2|TRBV25-1
CASSMLAGGYTGELFF
TGTGCCAGCAGTATGTTAGCGGGAGGTTACACCGGGGAGCTGTTTTTT
>TRBJ2-3|NA|NA|TRBV6-5
CASRNGLTQYF
TGTGCCAGCAGGAACGGCCTTACGCAGTATTTT
>TRBJ2-5|NA|NA|TRBV29-1
CSVEAVEETQYF
TGCAGCGTTGAGGCTGTAGAAGAGACCCAGTACTTC
>TRBJ2-5|NA|NA|TRBV10-1
CANVSRDPKNQYF
TGCGCCAACGTATCACGGGACCCTAAAAACCAGTACTTC
>TRBJ2-5|NA|NA|TRBV5-4
CASSLQGSEETQYF
TGTGCCAGCAGCTTACAAGGGAGCGAGGAGACCCAGTACTTC
>TRBJ2-1|once|TRBD2|TRBV28
CASSSLLTSGSSYNEQFF
TGTGCCAGCAGTTCCCTACTCACTAGCGGGAGTTCCTACAATGAGCAGTTCTTC
>TRBJ1-4|NA|TRBD1|TRBV5-4
CASNRQGAEKLFF
TGTGCCAGCAACAGACAGGGGGCTGAAAAACTGTTTTTT
>TRBJ2-1|NA|NA|TRBV15
CATSRDRSASYNEQFF
TGTGCCACCAGCAGAGATCGGAGCGCATCCTACAATGAGCAGTTCTTC
>TRBJ2-2|NA|NA|TRBV18
CASSQRGELFF
TGTGCCAGCTCTCAGCGCGGGGAGCTGTTTTTT